These 16 T cell receptor beta chains were sequenced from one sample in a study of type 1 regulatory T cells. These receptors' targets are unknown. TCRdb re-called the reads through MiXCR, storing one row per CDR3 protein. The table lists about 62,000 distinct CDR3 sequences, roughly 60% of them singletons. The sequencing input was cultured non-Tr1 T cells, either the whole culture or a sorted T cell fraction (not recorded which). All receptors derive from a human donor in good health.

This sequence joins TRBV14 and TRBJ2-1; 9 bases line up with TRBD2. Looked up from germline, CDR1 is SGHDN and CDR2 is FVKESK. The CDR3 sequence is 18 residues long. The V gene end was trimmed by 3 bases and the J gene end by 7 bases; junction bases not matched to a gene: 16. This chain's CDR3 is CASSQLPGLAGLLNEQFF. CDR3 DNA: TGTGCCAGCAGCCAGCTACCCGGCCTAGCGGGACTTCTGAATGAGCAGTTCTTC.

The CDR3 reads CSASTSGRALAGNEQFF. DNA for the CDR3: TGCAGTGCCAGCACTAGCGGGAGGGCCTTGGCTGGCAATGAGCAGTTCTTC. The chain carries TRBV20-1 and TRBJ2-1; 13 bases agree with TRBD2. The CDR3 extends over 17 amino acids. CDR1 and CDR2 (germline): DFQATT, SNEGSKA (reference sequence). With V trimmed by 6 bases and J by 6 bases, 14 bases remained unmatched.

CDR3 loop: CASSQPIDRTGANVLTF. Written as DNA, the CDR3 is TGTGCCAGCAGCCAACCCATTGACAGGACTGGGGCCAACGTCCTGACTTTC. The chain uses TRBV4-2 and TRBJ2-6, with TRBD1 as a possible D gene (6 bases). The CDR3 sequence is 17 residues long. Germline V gives CDR1 LGHNA, CDR2 YNFKEQ. Between the trimmed V and J ends, which lost 2 bases and 2 bases, there was a span of 13 bases.

This chain joins TRBV7-3 and TRBJ2-1; 9 positions match TRBD2. The J segment lost 4 bases and the V segment lost 2 bases, leaving 9 bases of the junction unmatched. The germline V gene encodes CDR1 SGHTA and CDR2 FQGTGA. The length of the CDR3 is 17 residues. CDR3 amino acids: CASSLLGLTSGYNEQFF. The CDR3, as DNA: TGTGCCAGCAGCTTATTGGGGTTGACTAGCGGTTACAATGAGCAGTTCTTC.

This CDR3 reads CASSQSGFYTDTQYF. CDR3 nucleotides: TGTGCCAGCAGCCAGAGCGGGTTTTACACAGATACGCAGTATTTT. The chain combines TRBV6-2 or TRBV6-3 with TRBJ2-3; D may be TRBD2 (6 bases). Trimming pared 6 bases from V and 2 bases from J, leaving 15 bases between. The CDR3 totals 15 residues. Germline-derived CDR1 and CDR2 are MNHEY and SVGEGT.

This chain uses TRBV5-6 with TRBJ2-7; tentatively, D is TRBD2 (6 bases). This CDR3 is 15 amino acids long. The V gene lost 4 bases and the J gene lost 2 bases, with 16 bases spanning the gap. From germline, CDR1 is SGHDT and CDR2 YYEEEE. The DNA of the CDR3 is TGTGCCAGCAGCCCCCCAGGCGGGATCCCCTACGAGCAGTACTTC. Translation: CASSPPGGIPYEQYF.

This clonotype was detected only a few times. The chain couples TRBV3-1 to TRBJ2-1; tentatively, D is TRBD2 (5 bases). Germline V gene lookup returns CDR1 LGHDT and CDR2 YNNKEL (reference sequence). Trimming pared 0 bases from V and 6 bases from J, leaving 15 bases between. This CDR3 is 16 amino acids long. Here the CDR3 DNA reads TGTGCCAGCAGCCAAGAGGAGGTCATCCCCGGCAATGAGCAGTTCTTC. Its translation is CASSQEEVIPGNEQFF.

V and J are TRBV28 and TRBJ1-5, with D unclear. The CDR3 loop spans 12 amino acids. Germline V gene lookup returns CDR1 MDHEN and CDR2 SYDVKM. Trimming removed 7 bases from V and 2 bases from J, with 6 bases in between. The CDR3 region has the DNA TGTGCCAGCACGGGTGGCAATCAGCCCCAGCATTTT. This codes for CASTGGNQPQHF.

This clonotype was seen only a few times. The V gene is TRBV20-1, the J gene TRBJ2-1; 13 bases are shared with TRBD2. CDR1 and CDR2 (germline): DFQATT, SNEGSKA (reference sequence). The CDR3 is 15 residues long. J was trimmed by 7 bases and V by 6 bases; bases with no gene match: 9. The CDR3 reads CSAQPTSGRINEQFF. The CDR3 bases are TGCAGTGCCCAACCGACTAGCGGGAGGATTAATGAGCAGTTCTTC.

The CDR3: CATWTSTLYYTF. DNA for the CDR3: TGTGCCACATGGACCTCCACCCTCTATTACACCTTC. The chain joins TRBV28 to TRBJ1-2; D unresolved. From germline, CDR1 is MDHEN and CDR2 SYDVKM. The ends were cut back, 10 bases at V and 11 bases at J, with 20 bases in the middle. The CDR3 is made up of 12 amino acids.

This rearrangement joins TRBV6-1 to TRBJ2-2, with D uncertain. From germline, CDR1 is MNHNS and CDR2 SASEGT. CDR3 length: 13 amino acids. The V gene lost 7 bases and the J gene lost 5 bases, with 11 bases spanning the gap. The CDR3 spells CASNRVGTGELFF. The CDR3 DNA sequence: TGTGCCAGCAACCGGGTCGGGACCGGGGAGCTGTTTTTT.

The chain links TRBV7-8 to TRBJ2-7, with D perhaps TRBD1 (6 bases). The CDR3 is 15 amino acids. The V and J ends lost 7 bases and 2 bases respectively, with 18 bases between them. CDR1 and CDR2 (germline): SGHVS, FQNEAQ. As DNA, the CDR3 is TGTGCCAGCACTCCCCCTGGGGGACACCCCTACGAGCAGTACTTC. Residues: CASTPPGGHPYEQYF.

The V gene is TRBV2, the J gene TRBJ2-3; 11 nucleotides match TRBD2. This CDR3 has 15 residues. CDR1 is SNHLY, CDR2 FYNNEI, per germline. The V and J ends lost 5 bases and 2 bases, in that order; junction bases with no gene match: 3. CDR3 loop: CASSPGLAATDTQYF. In DNA form, the CDR3 reads TGTGCCAGCAGTCCGGGACTAGCGGCCACAGATACGCAGTATTTT.

The chain couples TRBV3-1 to TRBJ2-1; D is unresolved. The CDR3 spans 13 residues. CDR1 and CDR2 from the germline V gene are LGHDT and YNNKEL (reference sequence). Trimming left V 0 bases short and J 7 bases short, with 7 bases between. DNA for the CDR3: TGTGCCAGCAGCCAAGAAGGGTGGAATGAGCAGTTCTTC. It encodes CASSQEGWNEQFF.

The rearrangement uses TRBV12-5 and TRBJ2-5; 8 bases are shared with TRBD1. The CDR3 consists of 19 residues. Germline CDR1 LGHNT, CDR2 FRNRAP. V lost 0 bases, J lost 0 bases, and 12 bases stayed unmatched. CDR3 in amino acids: CASGLVLGQGAGYQETQYF. The CDR3 DNA is TGTGCTAGTGGTTTGGTACTGGGGCAGGGGGCAGGGTACCAAGAGACCCAGTACTTC.

V is TRBV5-5 and J is TRBJ2-2, with 8 bases fitting TRBD1. The V and J ends lost 2 bases and 5 bases, in that order; junction bases with no gene match: 11. There are 17 residues in the CDR3. In germline, CDR1 is SGHKS, CDR2 YYEKEE (reference sequence). DNA for the CDR3: TGTGCCAGCAGCTTTGGGGGCAGGGGGCGAACTACCGGGGAGCTGTTTTTT. Translated, it gives CASSFGGRGRTTGELFF.